This T cell receptor (beta chain) derives from a study of OX40 agonist ivuxolimab in advanced cancers. Study context: Among those treated, three patients had partial responses, one with hepatocellular carcinoma and two with cutaneous melanoma.

Germline loops: CDR1 MNHNS, CDR2 SASEGT. The CDR3 runs 16 residues. Trimming pared 3 bases from V and 3 bases from J, leaving 14 bases between. Assay used: immunoSEQ multiplex PCR; TCRdb lists only in-frame clones, some missing. The table has around 79,000 clones, around nine tenths seen once. This TCR came from an adult with an advanced solid tumor such as melanoma, head and neck, liver or kidney cancer. The source material was CD4+ or CD8+ T cells sorted from blood, sampled in a trial of the OX40 agonist ivuxolimab. The rearrangement links TRBV6-1 to TRBJ2-2; no definite D call. DNA of the CDR3: TGTGCCAGCAGTGAGCGCAGCCATATGGACACCGGGGAGCTGTTTTTT. This sequence encodes CASSERSHMDTGELFF.